This entry concerns a single T cell receptor (beta chain). This sample stems from a study of cytomegalovirus exposure and HLA in healthy donors. CDR1 SGHRS and CDR2 YFSETQ come from the germline V gene. V was cut by 2 bases and J by 0 bases, with 11 bases left in between. The CDR3 is 15 residues long. The PCR ran on 60 Vbeta and 13 Jbeta primers. The data were produced by immunoSEQ multiplex PCR, yet TCRdb's version contains in-frame clones alone and is incomplete. The data hold about 160,000 clones, with approximately 86% observed a single time. The TCR was taken from a woman aged 18-30 years in good health and CMV-seronegative. Sequenced: PBMCs. This rearrangement joins TRBV5-1 to TRBJ1-2; possibly TRBD1 for D (5 bases). CDR3 in amino acids: CASSFRDSTNYGYTF. CDR3 in DNA: TGCGCCAGCAGCTTCCGGGACTCCACTAACTATGGCTACACCTTC.